The next 27 T cell receptor beta chains were all read from a single sample in a study of blood T cells in healthy people across ages. Primers used in a second PCR of roughly 6 to 11 cycles were a sample-barcoded 5' primer and a J-beta primer mix. Via MiXCR, TCRdb re-called the 5' RACE reads, giving one row per CDR3 protein. This table holds fewer than 1,000,000 distinct CDR3 sequences, around 45% found once. The sample was blood. These receptors all come from a man aged 55 to 70 in good health.

This chain uses TRBV20-1 with TRBJ2-7, with unresolved D. CDR3 size: 11 residues. Germline lookup yields CDR1 DFQATT and CDR2 SNEGSKA (reference sequence). V was trimmed by 0 bases and J by 5 bases, leaving 5 bases between them. The CDR3 region is CSARDAHEQYF. In DNA form, the CDR3 reads TGCAGTGCTAGAGATGCCCACGAGCAGTACTTC.

The V gene is TRBV6-1, the J gene TRBJ2-1; 8 bases line up with TRBD1. Germline V CDR1 and CDR2: MNHNS, SASEGT. Trimming cost V 7 bases and J 10 bases; bases outside gene matches: 15. CDR3 length: 15 residues. The CDR3 DNA follows: TGTGCCAGCAAATTGACCGGGACAGGAACCTACGAGCAGTTCTTC. It encodes CASKLTGTGTYEQFF.

The rearrangement uses TRBV20-1 and TRBJ2-3; D not resolved. CDR1 is DFQATT, CDR2 SNEGSKA, per germline (reference sequence). V shed 0 bases and J shed 1 base, with 8 bases lying between them. This CDR3 has 14 amino acids. DNA of the CDR3: TGCAGTGCTAGAGACCCGGGCCGCACAGATACGCAGTATTTT. Translated: CSARDPGRTDTQYF.

There are many counts of this clonotype. The CDR3, as DNA: TGTGCCAGCAGCCCTACGAGGGACGGGGGGGTAGCCAAAAACATTCAGTACTTC. Its protein product is CASSPTRDGGVAKNIQYF. This chain joins TRBV11-2 and TRBJ2-4; 8 bases map to TRBD2. V trimming: 5 bases; J trimming: 0 bases; junction bases outside the gene matches: 12. CDR1 is SGHAT and CDR2 is FQNNGV in the germline V gene. The CDR3 sequence is 18 residues long. Full variable domain (remainder filled in from reference TRBV11-2 and TRBJ2-4): EAGVAQSPRYKIIEKRQSVAFWCNPISGHATLYWYQQILGQGPKLLIQFQNNGVVDDSQLPKDRFSAERLKGVDSTLKIQPAKLEDSAVYLCASSPTRDGGVAKNIQYFGAGTRLSVL.

The V and J genes are TRBV29-1 and TRBJ2-3; 11 bases are a match to TRBD1. From germline, CDR1 is SQVTM and CDR2 ANQGSEA. This CDR3 spans 14 amino acids. J was trimmed by 7 bases and V by 4 bases; bases with no gene match: 7. The CDR3 sequence: CSVGVGTGGYTQYF. In DNA, the CDR3 is TGCAGCGTTGGAGTGGGGACAGGGGGGTATACGCAGTATTTT.

This clonotype was counted many times. The chain links TRBV12-3 or TRBV12-4 to TRBJ2-4, with 7 bases aligning to TRBD2. This CDR3 comprises 13 residues. Trimming removed 8 bases from V and 3 bases from J; junction bases left unmatched: 4. The CDR3 DNA follows: TGTGCCAGCTTGGGGGAGGGCAAAAACATTCAGTACTTC. Translating gives CASLGEGKNIQYF.

The chain combines TRBV30 with TRBJ2-2; TRBD1 might be the D (5 bases). Trimming stripped 5 bases from V and 1 base from J, with 11 bases between. The CDR3 has 14 residues. Germline CDR1 is GTSNPN and CDR2 is SVGIG (reference sequence). The CDR3 sequence: CAWYNRLNTGELFF. CDR3 DNA sequence: TGTGCCTGGTATAACAGGCTGAACACCGGGGAGCTGTTTTTT.

V usage is TRBV29-1 and J usage is TRBJ2-5; perhaps TRBD1 as D (6 bases). With the DNA end fitting TRBJ2-7 better, the J assignment may be wrong. Germline loops: CDR1 SQVTM, CDR2 ANQGSEA. CDR3 length: 14 amino acids. The CDR3 DNA reads TGCAGCGCCCAGACAGGTTTTTACTTCTACGAGCAGTACTTC. This codes for CSAQTGFYFYEQYF.

This clonotype was counted between two and nine times. The genes are TRBV29-1 and TRBJ1-4; 8 nucleotides line up with TRBD1. The CDR3 spans 13 residues. Unmatched junction bases numbered 7, after V lost 6 bases and J lost 7 bases. Germline CDR1 reads SQVTM; CDR2 reads ANQGSEA. The CDR3 sequence: CSVETGEAEKLFF. CDR3 bases: TGCAGCGTGGAGACAGGGGAAGCTGAAAAACTGTTTTTT.

The chain employs TRBV20-1 and TRBJ1-6; TRBD1 might be the D (5 bases). Deletions cut 3 bases from V and 7 bases from J, with 16 bases between. The CDR3 extends over 15 amino acids. Germline loops: CDR1 DFQATT, CDR2 SNEGSKA (reference sequence). CDR3: CSASEGNGGNSPLHF. The CDR3 DNA sequence: TGCAGTGCTAGCGAGGGGAACGGCGGGAATTCACCCCTCCACTTT.

This clonotype was recorded a few times. V and J are TRBV7-6 and TRBJ2-7; 8 positions match TRBD2. The ends lost 3 bases at V and 6 bases at J; junction bases unmatched: 7. This CDR3 has 14 amino acids. The V gene's germline CDR1 is SGHVS and CDR2 FNYEAQ. CDR3 bases: TGTGCCAGCAGCTTCGGGGGGGGTGTGAGCGAGCAGTACTTC. Protein product: CASSFGGGVSEQYF.

The chain combines TRBV20-1 with TRBJ1-1, with TRBD1 as a possible D gene (5 bases). With 3 bases removed from V and 1 base from J, the gap between germline ends came to 21 bases. The germline gives CDR1 DFQATT, CDR2 SNEGSKA (reference sequence). The CDR3 loop spans 17 amino acids. The CDR3 coding sequence is TGCAGTGCTAGTCGGGACGGGGTGCGCTTCGCGAACACTGAAGCTTTCTTT. Translation: CSASRDGVRFANTEAFF.

Note on this clonotype: A much larger clone lies a single base off, so this may be a read error. The rearrangement uses TRBV6-2 or TRBV6-3 and TRBJ2-1; D may be TRBD2 (7 bases). Looked up from germline, CDR1 is MNHEY and CDR2 is SVGEGT. This CDR3 region has 16 residues. V gave up 6 bases and J gave up 10 bases, with 25 bases separating them. DNA for the CDR3: TGTGCCAGCAGATCTGTTAAGGGGGGGGACCGCGGGGAGCAGTTCTTC. It codes for CASRSVKGGDRGEQFF.

V gene TRBV7-2 combines with J gene TRBJ2-7; perhaps TRBD1 as D (6 bases). CDR3 length equals 14 residues. The V end lost 5 bases, the J end lost 10 bases, and 21 bases lay between the germline ends. Germline values: CDR1 SGHTA, CDR2 FQGNSA. CDR3 sequence: CASSPRQASWAQYF. In DNA, the CDR3 is TGTGCCAGCAGCCCCCGACAGGCTTCGTGGGCCCAGTACTTC. The variable domain in full, completed from reference TRBV7-2 and TRBJ2-7, reads GAGVSQSPSNKVTEKGKDVELRCDPISGHTALYWYRQSLGQGLEFLIYFQGNSAPDKSGLPSDRFSAERTGGSVSTLTIQRTQQEDSAVYLCASSPRQASWAQYFGPGTRLTVT.

Many counts were recorded for this clonotype. The chain combines TRBV7-3 with TRBJ2-6; D uncertain. V was trimmed by 2 bases and J by 0 bases, leaving 5 bases between them. The CDR3 spans 15 residues. Per the germline V gene, CDR1 is SGHTA and CDR2 is FQGTGA. The CDR3, as DNA: TGTGCCAGCAGCTTATCTAGCTCTGGGGCCAACGTCCTGACTTTC. As protein: CASSLSSSGANVLTF. Full variable domain (rest looked up from reference TRBV7-3 and TRBJ2-6): GAGVSQTPSNKVTEKGKYVELRCDPISGHTALYWYRQSLGQGPEFLIYFQGTGAADDSGLPNDRFFAVRPEGSVSTLKIQRTERGDSAVYLCASSLSSSGANVLTFGAGSRLTVL.

This clonotype occurred a few times. The CDR3 nucleotides read TGTGCCAGCAGCTTAGGGACTAGCGGGGGGAGGAATACGCAGTATTTT. Protein: CASSLGTSGGRNTQYF. The chain uses TRBV7-8 and TRBJ2-3, with 14 bases lining up with TRBD2. CDR3 length: 16 amino acids. The V segment lost 1 base and the J segment 7 bases; nucleotides outside the gene matches: 4. Germline assignment: CDR1 SGHVS and CDR2 FQNEAQ.

This clonotype was observed a few times. V usage is TRBV29-1 and J usage is TRBJ2-3; tentative D call: TRBD2 (5 bases). Looked up from germline, CDR1 is SQVTM and CDR2 is ANQGSEA. The germline V and J ends were trimmed by 4 bases and 3 bases, with 14 bases remaining between them. The CDR3 covers 14 residues. CDR3 protein: CSVAVRVSTDTQYF. The CDR3 region has the DNA TGCAGCGTTGCCGTGAGGGTTTCGACAGATACGCAGTATTTT.

The chain recombines TRBV5-1 with TRBJ2-7, with TRBD2 matching over 7 bases. The germline V gene has CDR1 SGHRS and CDR2 YFSETQ. V shed 4 bases, J shed 2 bases, and the junction held 9 bases outside the gene matches. The CDR3 runs to 15 residues. CDR3 amino acids: CASSLAVDLTYEQYF. Written as DNA, the CDR3 is TGCGCCAGCAGCCTAGCGGTGGATTTAACCTACGAGCAGTACTTC.

The chain employs TRBV9 and TRBJ2-3, with 11 bases lining up with TRBD1. With 4 bases clipped from V and 5 bases from J, the junction kept 9 bases outside the gene matches. CDR1 and CDR2 from the germline V gene are SGDLS and YYNGEE. The CDR3 runs 16 residues. CDR3 DNA: TGTGCCAGCAGCCCACGGACAGGGGGCTCGGTAGATACGCAGTATTTT. Translating gives CASSPRTGGSVDTQYF.

This clonotype was observed a few times. The chain links TRBV14 to TRBJ1-2; 7 positions agree with TRBD1. V gave up 3 bases and J gave up 7 bases; unmatched junction bases: 8. The CDR3 is made up of 14 amino acids. The germline V gene has CDR1 SGHDN and CDR2 FVKESK. This chain's CDR3 is CASSQTGTAGGYTF. DNA for the CDR3: TGTGCCAGCAGCCAGACCGGGACAGCGGGTGGCTACACCTTC.

The chain links TRBV2 to TRBJ2-3; D is undetermined. V dropped 5 bases and J dropped 2 bases, with 17 bases sitting between them. CDR1 is SNHLY, CDR2 FYNNEI, per germline. The CDR3 loop spans 16 amino acids. CDR3 amino acids: CASSLRQLKNTDTQYF. Here the CDR3 DNA reads TGTGCCAGCAGTTTGCGACAACTAAAAAACACAGATACGCAGTATTTT.

Here the CDR3 DNA reads TGTGCCAGCAGCCCCCCCGGGTGGAGCTACAATGAGCAGTTCTTC. It specifies CASSPPGWSYNEQFF. V gene TRBV7-2 combines with J gene TRBJ2-1, with D hard to call. This CDR3 comprises 15 residues. Germline V lookup: CDR1 SGHTA, CDR2 FQGNSA. Trimming shortened V by 5 bases and J by 3 bases, and 14 bases separated the two germline ends.

This clonotype was found a few times. The chain combines TRBV7-2 with TRBJ1-1; 8 positions match TRBD1. The V gene's germline CDR1 is SGHTA and CDR2 FQGNSA. V lost 1 base and J lost 0; bases outside the gene matches: 1. The CDR3 runs to 15 residues. The CDR3 region is CASSLGDRMNTEAFF. The CDR3 DNA reads TGTGCCAGCAGCTTAGGGGACAGGATGAACACTGAAGCTTTCTTT.

The genes are TRBV9 and TRBJ2-3; D gene ambiguous. V gave up 0 bases and J gave up 1 base, with 9 bases separating them. The CDR3 extends over 15 amino acids. CDR1 is SGDLS, CDR2 YYNGEE, per germline. CDR3 nucleotide sequence: TGTGCCAGCAGCGTAGTGACCTCTGGCACAGATACGCAGTATTTT. Translating it yields CASSVVTSGTDTQYF.

The chain employs TRBV6-5 and TRBJ2-5, with D possibly matching TRBD1 (6 bases). The V end was cut by 6 bases, the J end by 5 bases, with 16 bases between. This CDR3 is built from 14 residues. From germline, CDR1 is MNHEY and CDR2 SVGAGI. The CDR3 DNA follows: TGTGCCAGCAGCAGGGGAATATCTCTGGAGACCCAGTACTTC. Encoded protein: CASSRGISLETQYF.

Of note for this clonotype: The junction differs from germline at one of its ends, possibly a read error. The chain is built from TRBV6-5 and TRBJ2-3; D possibly corresponds to TRBD2 (7 bases). In germline, CDR1 is MNHEY, CDR2 SVGAGI. This CDR3 spans 16 amino acids. Here the CDR3 reads CASSPAAGAFTNTQYF. The CDR3 nucleotides are TGTGCCAGCAGTCCCGCGGCGGGGGCCTTCACAAATACGCAGTATTTT.

The table lists this clonotype with a count of one. The rearrangement joins TRBV7-9 to TRBJ2-4; D is possibly TRBD1 (6 bases). Germline CDR1 is SEHNR and CDR2 is FQNEAQ (reference sequence). CDR3 size: 15 residues. Trimming pared 1 base from V and 13 bases from J, leaving 20 bases between. The CDR3 region is CASSLEQGWGNEQYF. The DNA for the CDR3 is TGTGCCAGCAGCTTAGAACAGGGTTGGGGTAATGAGCAGTACTTC. The complete variable domain, with remaining parts taken from reference TRBV7-9 and TRBJ2-4, reads DTGVSQNPRHKITKRGQNVTFRCDPISEHNRLYWYRQTLGQGPEFLTYFQNEAQLEKSRLLSDRFSAERPKGSFSTLEIQRTEQGDSAMYLCASSLEQGWGNEQYFGAGTRLSVL.